This entry is about one T cell receptor (beta chain). The sample originates from a study of blood T cell repertoires in COVID-19. Study context: Sample material is recorded as cDNA or gDNA derived from T cells, B-cell-depleted T cells, or PBMCs.

The V gene end was trimmed by 2 bases and the J gene end by 1 base; junction bases not matched to a gene: 19. Germline V CDR1 and CDR2: LGHDT, YNNKEL (reference sequence). CDR3 length equals 20 residues. Using immunoSEQ multiplex PCR, the repertoire was profiled, and TCRdb retains in-frame clones only, with some absent. Of tens of thousands of clones listed, about 70% are singletons. The sequence was collected from a middle-aged man with active or convalescent COVID-19. The source material was peripheral blood. The rearrangement uses TRBV3-1 (or the pseudogene TRBV3-2) and TRBJ1-1, with 7 bases aligning to TRBD1. As DNA, the CDR3 is TGTGCCAGCAGCCAAACAGAAAAGGACAGGACCGCCCTAAAGAACACTGAAGCTTTCTTT. Residues: CASSQTEKDRTALKNTEAFF.